The T cell receptor beta chain under discussion was sequenced for a study of cytomegalovirus exposure and HLA in healthy donors. Study-level points and caveats: Cytomegalovirus-associated TCR beta chains were listed, numbering 164.

The CDR3 is 15 amino acids. CDR1 is LNHNV and CDR2 is YYDKDF in the germline V gene (reference sequence). V was cut by 0 bases and J by 6 bases, with 12 bases left in between. Data came from immunoSEQ multiplex PCR; TCRdb stores just in-frame clones and leaves some out. The sample holds about 240,000 clones, around 87% seen once. The sample holds one count of this clone. Its antigen remains unidentified. Sequenced: PBMCs. The sequence was collected from a woman in her 30s in good health and CMV-seropositive. The rearrangement links TRBV15 to TRBJ2-1; D may be TRBD2 (6 bases). The CDR3: CATSRDRGGTNEQFF. In DNA, the CDR3 is TGTGCCACCAGCAGAGATCGAGGAGGGACCAATGAGCAGTTCTTC.